Included here is one T cell receptor beta chain sequence, with context. These data come from a study of cytomegalovirus exposure and HLA in healthy donors. The PCR used 60 Vbeta and 13 Jbeta primers. Clones were sequenced by immunoSEQ multiplex PCR, and TCRdb holds only the in-frame ones, with some missing. Seen here are under 200,000 clones, 70% to 85% observed once, and the top ten hold 4.3%. Trimming removed 10 bases at V and 0 bases at J, with 10 bases between. CDR3 size: 13 residues. Germline CDR1 and CDR2: LNHDA and SQIVND (reference sequence). Input material: PBMCs. The sequence came from a man between 40 and 49 years old in good health and CMV-seronegative. This chain links TRBV19 with TRBJ1-5; perhaps TRBD1 as D (6 bases). The DNA of the CDR3 is TGTGCCACCGGGGGGGCTAGCAATCAGCCCCAGCATTTT. It is translated as CATGGASNQPQHF.